A selection of T cell receptor beta chains follows, all from one sample in a study of control samples from healthy donors and cancer patients. TCRdb's copy holds only in-frame clones and misses some; the assay was immunoSEQ multiplex PCR. Of about 180,000 clones in the sample, 90% are singletons; the top ten hold more than 1.3%. Sequences were obtained from blood. The receptors originated from a woman in her forties or fifties in good health. Both conserved end residues are part of each CDR3. Fields, in order: CDR3 length, J gene, D gene, V gene, clone size, CDR3 protein, CDR3 DNA. D genes are given only for firm matches. Not all rows give a size; the values are once, few, many and, for expanded clones, a class.

>17|TRBJ2-5|TRBD1|TRBV2|.
CASSLRQGARIQETQYF
TGTGCCAGCAGCCTACGTCAGGGGGCAAGAATTCAAGAGACCCAGTACTTC
>14|TRBJ2-5|.|TRBV18|.
CASSPLASQETQYF
TGTGCCAGCTCACCATTGGCTAGCCAAGAGACCCAGTACTTC
>14|TRBJ2-1|.|TRBV24-1|.
CATSDLWAYNEQFF
TGTGCCACCAGTGATTTGTGGGCCTACAATGAGCAGTTCTTC
>13|TRBJ2-5|.|TRBV6-6|once
CASSRTSQETQYF
TGTGCCAGCAGTCGGACAAGTCAAGAGACCCAGTACTTC
>17|TRBJ1-5|.|TRBV3-1/TRBV3-2|.
CASSQGVLLQSNQPQHF
TGTGCCAGCAGCCAAGGCGTCTTACTGCAGAGCAATCAGCCCCAGCATTTT
>13|TRBJ1-2|.|TRBV6-5|.
CASRGQGRYGYTF
TGTGCCAGCAGGGGGCAGGGTCGGTATGGCTACACCTTC
>14|TRBJ2-1|.|TRBV7-2|.
CASSLGGRPNEQFF
TGTGCCAGCAGCTTAGGCGGCCGCCCCAATGAGCAGTTCTTC
>16|TRBJ1-2|.|TRBV19|.
CASRLSTGSGAYGYTF
TGTGCCAGCCGCCTTTCGACAGGCTCCGGAGCCTATGGCTACACCTTC
>12|TRBJ1-4|.|TRBV5-1|.
CASSLGNEKLFF
TGCGCCAGCAGCTTAGGAAATGAAAAACTGTTTTTT
>15|TRBJ2-3|TRBD1|TRBV18|.
CASSPGQGSADTQYF
TGTGCCAGCTCACCCGGACAGGGTAGCGCAGATACGCAGTATTTT
>11|TRBJ1-2|.|TRBV6-2/TRBV6-3|.
CASSYWALWGF
TGTGCCAGCAGTTACTGGGCTCTCTGGGGCTTC
>13|TRBJ2-3|.|TRBV10-3|few
CAISESMSDTQYF
TGTGCCATCAGTGAGTCGATGTCAGATACGCAGTATTTT
>12|TRBJ1-2|.|TRBV27|.
CASSLSGYGYTF
TGTGCCAGCAGTTTATCGGGCTATGGCTACACCTTC
>16|TRBJ1-2|.|TRBV9|.
CASSVGGVTANYGYTF
TGTGCCAGCAGCGTAGGAGGGGTGACAGCTAACTATGGCTACACCTTC
>14|TRBJ2-7|.|TRBV5-6|.
CASSRIGPSYEQYF
TGTGCCAGTAGCAGGATAGGACCCTCCTACGAGCAGTACTTC
>19|TRBJ1-1|.|TRBV4-1|.
CASSPTWARGEGMNTEAFF
TGCGCCAGCAGCCCTACCTGGGCTAGAGGGGAAGGAATGAACACTGAAGCTTTCTTT
>14|TRBJ1-5|TRBD1|TRBV7-2|.
CASRGTGRAQPQHF
TGTGCCAGCAGAGGGACAGGGAGGGCTCAGCCCCAGCATTTT
>17|TRBJ1-4|.|TRBV3-1/TRBV3-2|few
CASSQHYRRRTNEKLFF
TGTGCCAGCAGCCAACACTATAGAAGGCGGACTAATGAAAAACTGTTTTTT
>17|TRBJ1-6|.|TRBV20-1|.
CSASRDGAASYNSPLHF
TGCAGTGCTAGTAGGGACGGTGCCGCCTCCTATAATTCACCCCTCCACTTT
>14|TRBJ1-6|.|TRBV19|.
CATAGKGYNSPLHF
TGTGCCACCGCAGGTAAAGGCTATAATTCACCCCTCCACTTT
>19|TRBJ2-7|TRBD2|TRBV5-1|.
CASSAGVPSGRLSSYEQYF
TGCGCCAGCAGCGCAGGGGTCCCTAGCGGGAGGCTGAGTTCCTACGAGCAGTACTTC
>16|TRBJ1-6|.|TRBV25-1|few
CASSELDSSYNSPLHF
TGTGCCAGCAGTGAATTGGATAGCTCCTATAATTCACCCCTCCACTTT